The T cell receptor beta chain under discussion was sequenced for a study of shared T cell receptors in the human thymus. Germline V gives CDR1 SQVTM, CDR2 ANQGSEA. Trimming removed 7 bases from V and 4 bases from J; junction bases left unmatched: 8. CDR3 size: 13 residues. Profiling relied on immunoSEQ multiplex PCR, and the TCRdb table lists in-frame clones only, not all of them. The table has a few hundred thousand clones, more than 85% seen once; the top ten hold about 0.02%. The rearrangement joins TRBV29-1 to TRBJ2-5; 8 nucleotides line up with TRBD2. This receptor was taken from a human donor. Sequencing was done on a sample of thymocytes. The CDR3 DNA is TGCAGCGGAACTAGCGGAGGGGGAGAGACCCAGTACTTC. This encodes CSGTSGGGETQYF.